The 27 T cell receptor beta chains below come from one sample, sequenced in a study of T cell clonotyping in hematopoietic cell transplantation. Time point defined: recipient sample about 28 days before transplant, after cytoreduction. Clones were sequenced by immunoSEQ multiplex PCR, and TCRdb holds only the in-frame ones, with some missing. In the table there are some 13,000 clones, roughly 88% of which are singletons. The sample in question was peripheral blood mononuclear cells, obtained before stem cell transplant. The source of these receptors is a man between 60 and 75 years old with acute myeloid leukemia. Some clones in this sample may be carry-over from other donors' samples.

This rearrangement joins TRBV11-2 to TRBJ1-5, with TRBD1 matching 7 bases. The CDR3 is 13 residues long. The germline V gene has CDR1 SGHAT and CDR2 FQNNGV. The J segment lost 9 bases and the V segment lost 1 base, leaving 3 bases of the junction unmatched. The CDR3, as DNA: TGTGCCAGCAGCTTAGCCTCAGGGGGGCCCCAGCATTTT. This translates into CASSLASGGPQHF.

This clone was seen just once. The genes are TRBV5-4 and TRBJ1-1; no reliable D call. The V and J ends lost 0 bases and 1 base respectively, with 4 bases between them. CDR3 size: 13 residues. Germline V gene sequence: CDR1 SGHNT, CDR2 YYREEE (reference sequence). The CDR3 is CASSLGTNTEAFF. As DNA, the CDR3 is TGTGCCAGCAGCTTGGGTACGAACACTGAAGCTTTCTTT.

This CDR3 reads CASSEPGPTYNEQFF. The CDR3 DNA reads as TGTGCCAGCAGCGAACCCGGGCCTACCTACAATGAGCAGTTCTTC. The V gene is TRBV5-6, the J gene TRBJ2-1; no reliable D call. CDR1 and CDR2 (germline): SGHDT, YYEEEE. This CDR3 comprises 15 residues. Trimming left V 4 bases short and J 2 bases short, with 13 bases between.

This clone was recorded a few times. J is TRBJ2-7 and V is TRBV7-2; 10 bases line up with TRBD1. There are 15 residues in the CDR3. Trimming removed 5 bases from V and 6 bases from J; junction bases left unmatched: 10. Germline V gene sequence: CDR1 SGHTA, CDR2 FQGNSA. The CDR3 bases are TGTGCCAGCAGCGTCTCCGGGACAGGGGTTCTCGAGCAGTACTTC. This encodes CASSVSGTGVLEQYF.

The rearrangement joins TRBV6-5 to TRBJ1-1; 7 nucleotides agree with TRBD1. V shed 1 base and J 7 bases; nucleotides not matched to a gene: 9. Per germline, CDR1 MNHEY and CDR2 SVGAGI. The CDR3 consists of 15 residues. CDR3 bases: TGTGCCAGCAGTTACTATCCGAACAGGGGTCTTGAAGCTTTCTTT. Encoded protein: CASSYYPNRGLEAFF.

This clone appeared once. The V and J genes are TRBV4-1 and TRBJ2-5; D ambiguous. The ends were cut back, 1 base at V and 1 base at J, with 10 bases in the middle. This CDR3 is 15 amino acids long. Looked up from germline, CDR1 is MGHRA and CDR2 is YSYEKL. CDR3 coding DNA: TGCGCCAGCAGCCAAGTGGCGGCAGCCCAAGAGACCCAGTACTTC. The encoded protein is CASSQVAAAQETQYF.

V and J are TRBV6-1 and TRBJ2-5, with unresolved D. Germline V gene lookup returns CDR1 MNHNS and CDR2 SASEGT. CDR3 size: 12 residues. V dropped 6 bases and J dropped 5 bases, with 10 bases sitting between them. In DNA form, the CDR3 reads TGTGCCAGCAGGTCACCTTCCGAGACCCAGTACTTC. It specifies CASRSPSETQYF.

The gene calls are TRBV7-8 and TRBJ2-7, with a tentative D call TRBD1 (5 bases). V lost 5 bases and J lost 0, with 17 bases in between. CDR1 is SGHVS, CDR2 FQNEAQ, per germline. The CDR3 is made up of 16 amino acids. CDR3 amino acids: CASSPGADLSSYEQYF. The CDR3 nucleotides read TGTGCCAGCAGCCCTGGGGCGGATCTAAGCTCCTACGAGCAGTACTTC.

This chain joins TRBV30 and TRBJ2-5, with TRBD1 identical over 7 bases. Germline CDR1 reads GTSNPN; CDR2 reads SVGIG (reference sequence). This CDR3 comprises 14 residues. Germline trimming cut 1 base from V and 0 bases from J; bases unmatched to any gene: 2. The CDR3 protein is CAWSATGDQETQYF. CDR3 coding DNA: TGTGCCTGGAGTGCAACAGGGGACCAAGAGACCCAGTACTTC.

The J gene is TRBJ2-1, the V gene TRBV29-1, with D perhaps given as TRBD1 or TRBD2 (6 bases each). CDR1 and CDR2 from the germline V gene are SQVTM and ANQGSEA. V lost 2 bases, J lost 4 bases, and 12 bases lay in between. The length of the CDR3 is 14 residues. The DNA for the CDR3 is TGCAGCGTTGAATTGGCGGGGACATACAATGAGCAGTTCTTC. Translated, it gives CSVELAGTYNEQFF.

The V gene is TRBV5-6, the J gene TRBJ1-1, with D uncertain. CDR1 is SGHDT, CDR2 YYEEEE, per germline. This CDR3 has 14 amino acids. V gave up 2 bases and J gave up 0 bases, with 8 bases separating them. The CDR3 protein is CASSLGTVNTEAFF. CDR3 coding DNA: TGTGCCAGCAGCTTAGGAACGGTGAACACTGAAGCTTTCTTT.

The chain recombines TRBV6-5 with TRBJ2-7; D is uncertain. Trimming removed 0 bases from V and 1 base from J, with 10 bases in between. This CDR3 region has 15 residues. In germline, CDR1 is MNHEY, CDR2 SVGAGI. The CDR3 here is CASSYSALGSYEQYF. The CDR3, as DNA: TGTGCCAGCAGTTACTCGGCTCTGGGTTCCTACGAGCAGTACTTC.

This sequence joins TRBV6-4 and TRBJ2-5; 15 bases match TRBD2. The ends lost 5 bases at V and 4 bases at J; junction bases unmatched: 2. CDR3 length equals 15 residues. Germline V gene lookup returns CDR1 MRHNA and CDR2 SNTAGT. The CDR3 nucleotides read TGTGCCAGCAGTCCGGGACTAGCGGGGGGAGAGACCCAGTACTTC. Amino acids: CASSPGLAGGETQYF.

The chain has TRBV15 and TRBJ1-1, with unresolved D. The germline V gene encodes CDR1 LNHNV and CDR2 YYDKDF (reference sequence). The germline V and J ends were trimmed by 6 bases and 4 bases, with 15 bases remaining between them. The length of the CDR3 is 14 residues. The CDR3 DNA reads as TGTGCCACCAGGGGAGGTTCAGGTGGCACTGAAGCTTTCTTT. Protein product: CATRGGSGGTEAFF.

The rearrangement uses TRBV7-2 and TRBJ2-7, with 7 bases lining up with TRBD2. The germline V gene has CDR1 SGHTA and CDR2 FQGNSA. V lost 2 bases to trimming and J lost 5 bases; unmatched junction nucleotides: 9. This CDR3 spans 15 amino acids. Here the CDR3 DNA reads TGTGCCAGCAGCTTAATTGGTAACAGCGGGAACGAGCAGTACTTC. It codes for CASSLIGNSGNEQYF.

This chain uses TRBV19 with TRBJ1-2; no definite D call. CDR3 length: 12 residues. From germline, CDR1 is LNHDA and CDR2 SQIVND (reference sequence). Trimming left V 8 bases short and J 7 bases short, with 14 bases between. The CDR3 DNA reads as TGTGCCAGTTCCCTATCTCTCAGTGGCTACACCTTC. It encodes CASSLSLSGYTF.

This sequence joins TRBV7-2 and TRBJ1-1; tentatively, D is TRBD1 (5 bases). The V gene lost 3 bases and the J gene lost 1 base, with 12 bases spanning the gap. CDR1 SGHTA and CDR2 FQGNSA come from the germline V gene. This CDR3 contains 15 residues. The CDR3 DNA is TGTGCCAGCAGCTTTGCAGGGTTGGGGAACACTGAAGCTTTCTTT. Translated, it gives CASSFAGLGNTEAFF.

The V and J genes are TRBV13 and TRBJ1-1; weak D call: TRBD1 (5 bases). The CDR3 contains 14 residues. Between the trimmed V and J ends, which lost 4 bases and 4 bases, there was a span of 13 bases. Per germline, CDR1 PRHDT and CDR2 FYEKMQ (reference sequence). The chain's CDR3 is CASSSPGHSTEAFF. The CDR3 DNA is TGTGCCAGCAGCTCGCCCGGACATTCCACTGAAGCTTTCTTT.

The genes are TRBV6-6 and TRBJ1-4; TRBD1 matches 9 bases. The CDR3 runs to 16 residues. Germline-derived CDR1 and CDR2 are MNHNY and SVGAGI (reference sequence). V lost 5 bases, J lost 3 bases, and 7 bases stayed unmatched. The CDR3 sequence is CASSGNRGHSNEKLFF. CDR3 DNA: TGTGCCAGCAGTGGGAACAGGGGGCACTCTAATGAAAAACTGTTTTTT.

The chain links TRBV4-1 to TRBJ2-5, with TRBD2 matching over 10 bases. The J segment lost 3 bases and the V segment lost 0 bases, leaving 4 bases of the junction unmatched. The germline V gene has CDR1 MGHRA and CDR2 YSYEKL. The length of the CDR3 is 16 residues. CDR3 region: CASSQDTSGEEETQYF. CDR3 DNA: TGCGCCAGCAGCCAAGATACTAGCGGGGAGGAAGAGACCCAGTACTTC.

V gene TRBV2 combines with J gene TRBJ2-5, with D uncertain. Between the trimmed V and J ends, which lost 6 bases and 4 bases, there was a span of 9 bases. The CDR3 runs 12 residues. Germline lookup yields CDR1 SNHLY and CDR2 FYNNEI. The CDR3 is CASRDDTETQYF. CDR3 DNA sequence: TGTGCCAGCAGGGACGACACAGAGACCCAGTACTTC.

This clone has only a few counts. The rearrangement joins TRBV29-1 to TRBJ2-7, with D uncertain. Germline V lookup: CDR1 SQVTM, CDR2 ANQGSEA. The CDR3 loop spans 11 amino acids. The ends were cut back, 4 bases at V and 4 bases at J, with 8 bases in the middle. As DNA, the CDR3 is TGCAGCGTTGCTATGGGTTACGAGCAGTACTTC. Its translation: CSVAMGYEQYF.

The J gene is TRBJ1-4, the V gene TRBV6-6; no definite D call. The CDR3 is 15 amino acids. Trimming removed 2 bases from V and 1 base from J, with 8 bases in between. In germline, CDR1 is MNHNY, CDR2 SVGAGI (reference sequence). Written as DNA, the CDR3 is TGTGCCAGCAGTTACGGCAGTGGAACTAATGAAAAACTGTTTTTT. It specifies CASSYGSGTNEKLFF.

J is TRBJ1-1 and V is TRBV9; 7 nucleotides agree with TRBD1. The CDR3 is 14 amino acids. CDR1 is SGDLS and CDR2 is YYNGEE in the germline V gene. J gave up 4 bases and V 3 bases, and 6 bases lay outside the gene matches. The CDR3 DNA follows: TGTGCCAGCAGCGCTCGACAGGGCGGCACTGAAGCTTTCTTT. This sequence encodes CASSARQGGTEAFF.

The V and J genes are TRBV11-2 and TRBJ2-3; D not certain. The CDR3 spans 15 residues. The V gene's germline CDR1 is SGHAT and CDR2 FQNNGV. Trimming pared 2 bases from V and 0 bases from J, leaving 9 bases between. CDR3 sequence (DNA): TGTGCCAGCAGCTTAACGACGGCTAGCACAGATACGCAGTATTTT. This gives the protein CASSLTTASTDTQYF.

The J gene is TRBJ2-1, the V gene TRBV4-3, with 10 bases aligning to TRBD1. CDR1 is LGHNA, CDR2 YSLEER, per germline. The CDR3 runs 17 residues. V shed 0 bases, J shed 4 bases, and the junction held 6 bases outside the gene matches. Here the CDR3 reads CASSQEQTGGPYNEQFF. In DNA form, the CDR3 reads TGCGCCAGCAGCCAAGAGCAGACAGGGGGCCCTTACAATGAGCAGTTCTTC.

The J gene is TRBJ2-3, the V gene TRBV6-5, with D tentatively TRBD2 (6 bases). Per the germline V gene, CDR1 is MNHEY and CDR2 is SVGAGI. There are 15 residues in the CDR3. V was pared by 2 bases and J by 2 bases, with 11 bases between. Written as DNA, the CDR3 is TGTGCCAGCAGTTACGACCGGGGGACCACAGATACGCAGTATTTT. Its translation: CASSYDRGTTDTQYF.